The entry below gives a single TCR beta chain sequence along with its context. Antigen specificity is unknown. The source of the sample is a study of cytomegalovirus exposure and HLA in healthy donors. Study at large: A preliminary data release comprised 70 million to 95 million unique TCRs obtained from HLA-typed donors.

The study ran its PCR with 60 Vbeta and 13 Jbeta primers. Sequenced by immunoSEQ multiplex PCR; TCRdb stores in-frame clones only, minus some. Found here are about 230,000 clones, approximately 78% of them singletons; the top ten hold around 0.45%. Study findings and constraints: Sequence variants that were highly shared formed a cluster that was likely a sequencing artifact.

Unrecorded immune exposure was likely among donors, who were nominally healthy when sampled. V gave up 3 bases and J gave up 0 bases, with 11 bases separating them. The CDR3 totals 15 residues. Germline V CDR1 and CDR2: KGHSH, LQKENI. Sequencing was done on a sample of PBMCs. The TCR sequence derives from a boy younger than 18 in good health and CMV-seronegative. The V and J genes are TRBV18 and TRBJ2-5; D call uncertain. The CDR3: CASSPRTWYQETQYF. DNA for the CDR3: TGTGCCAGCTCACCCAGAACATGGTACCAAGAGACCCAGTACTTC.